The 22 T cell receptor beta chains in this list originate from one sample, sequenced in a study of T cell responses to AZD1222 COVID-19 vaccine. This table comes from immunoSEQ multiplex PCR, and its TCRdb copy is limited to in-frame clones, with some not included. The data hold about 94,000 clones, with 75% to 90% observed a single time. Source: peripheral blood, taken 28 days after the second AZD1222 dose. These receptors all come from an adult who received the AZD1222 COVID-19 vaccine.

This chain uses TRBV7-2 with TRBJ2-7; 8 nucleotides align to TRBD2. CDR3 size: 15 residues. Trimming at V came to 5 bases and at J to 1 base, leaving 7 bases not matched to a gene. Germline values: CDR1 SGHTA, CDR2 FQGNSA. This chain's CDR3 is CASSASRGASYEQYF. Here the CDR3 DNA reads TGTGCCAGCAGCGCGTCGCGGGGGGCATCCTACGAGCAGTACTTC.

The chain recombines TRBV5-5 with TRBJ2-1; 7 bases agree with TRBD2. The V gene's germline CDR1 is SGHKS and CDR2 YYEKEE (reference sequence). V lost 4 bases, J lost 1 base, and 5 bases stayed unmatched. The CDR3 consists of 15 residues. The CDR3 DNA sequence: TGTGCCAGCAGCCTGACTAGCAATTCCTACAATGAGCAGTTCTTC. This codes for CASSLTSNSYNEQFF.

V gene TRBV25-1 combines with J gene TRBJ2-7, with TRBD1 as a possible D gene (6 bases). Trimming stripped 6 bases from V and 5 bases from J, with 14 bases between. CDR1 and CDR2 from the germline V gene are MGHDK and SYGVNS. The CDR3 contains 13 residues. The CDR3 DNA reads TGTGCCAGCAGACGGACAGCAGGGGACGAGCAGTACTTC. Protein sequence: CASRRTAGDEQYF.

The chain is built from TRBV7-6 and TRBJ1-6, with D unclear. This CDR3 spans 12 amino acids. V shed 9 bases and J shed 1 base, with 4 bases lying between them. Germline V gene data show CDR1 as SGHVS and CDR2 as FNYEAQ. This chain's CDR3 is CASNSYNSPLHF. The CDR3 DNA sequence: TGTGCCAGTAATTCCTATAATTCACCCCTCCACTTT. Filled out from reference TRBV7-6 and TRBJ1-6, the complete variable domain reads GAGVSQSPRYKVTKRGQDVALRCDPISGHVSLYWYRQALGQGPEFLTYFNYEAQQDKSGLPNDRFSAERPEGSISTLTIQRTEQRDSAMYRCASNSYNSPLHFGNGTRLTVT.

V usage is TRBV14 and J usage is TRBJ2-1, with TRBD1 matching 8 bases. The CDR3 spans 15 residues. After removal of 0 bases from V and 7 bases from J, the junction contained 5 bases not matched to a gene. Germline values: CDR1 SGHDN, CDR2 FVKESK. CDR3 in amino acids: CASSQDRTGWNEQFF. The CDR3 coding sequence is TGTGCCAGCAGCCAAGACCGGACAGGGTGGAATGAGCAGTTCTTC.

This clone was recorded once. The rearrangement joins TRBV19 to TRBJ1-5; 11 nucleotides line up with TRBD1. Germline V gives CDR1 LNHDA, CDR2 SQIVND (reference sequence). Trimming removed 4 bases from V and 0 bases from J; junction bases left unmatched: 8. The CDR3 runs to 18 residues. The CDR3 is CASSTLDRGLDSNQPQHF. The CDR3 bases are TGTGCCAGTAGTACCCTGGACAGGGGGCTGGATAGCAATCAGCCCCAGCATTTT.

With respect to this clone: The same CDR3 also results from other DNA sequences found in this sample. The chain has TRBV27 and TRBJ2-3, with D unresolved. The CDR3 spans 14 residues. The germline V gene has CDR1 MNHEY and CDR2 SMNVEV (reference sequence). V shed 2 bases and J shed 0 bases, with 6 bases lying between them. The DNA for the CDR3 is TGTGCCAGCAGTTTACTTGGGAGCACAGATACGCAGTATTTT. Its protein is CASSLLGSTDTQYF.

The V call is TRBV3-1 (or the pseudogene TRBV3-2), the J call TRBJ1-5, with unresolved D. CDR1 LGHDT and CDR2 YNNKEL come from the germline V gene (reference sequence). V shed 1 base and J shed 6 bases, with 10 bases lying between them. This CDR3 comprises 14 residues. CDR3 sequence reads: CASSQGLLGQPQHF. The CDR3 DNA is TGTGCCAGCAGCCAAGGGTTATTAGGTCAGCCCCAGCATTTT.

J is TRBJ2-1 and V is TRBV9; a possible D gene is TRBD2 (7 bases). Per germline, CDR1 SGDLS and CDR2 YYNGEE. Trimming left V 2 bases short and J 6 bases short, with 15 bases between. The CDR3 has 15 residues. The CDR3 here is CASSVGGGAVNEQFF. CDR3 DNA: TGTGCCAGCAGCGTTGGTGGGGGGGCCGTCAATGAGCAGTTCTTC.

This clone has a single count. J is TRBJ1-2 and V is TRBV11-2; D not resolved. The ends were cut back, 1 base at V and 3 bases at J, with 12 bases in the middle. Germline CDR1 and CDR2: SGHAT and FQNNGV. The CDR3 has 15 residues. CDR3 loop: CASSLAPQVYYGYTF. The CDR3, as DNA: TGTGCCAGCAGCTTAGCCCCCCAGGTTTACTATGGCTACACCTTC.

The chain employs TRBV6-5 and TRBJ2-6; TRBD2 might be the D (5 bases). The length of the CDR3 is 15 residues. The ends were cut back, 7 bases at V and 0 bases at J, with 10 bases in the middle. Germline CDR1 and CDR2: MNHEY and SVGAGI. The CDR3 is CASTPRDSGANVLTF. CDR3 bases: TGTGCCAGCACCCCCCGGGACTCTGGGGCCAACGTCCTGACTTTC.

This sequence joins TRBV7-2 and TRBJ2-3; tentatively, D is TRBD1 (5 bases). Germline V gene sequence: CDR1 SGHTA, CDR2 FQGNSA. The CDR3 has 14 residues. V shed 2 bases and J shed 4 bases, with 10 bases lying between them. As DNA, the CDR3 is TGTGCCAGCAGCTTAAAAGGGGTAGCAGATACGCAGTATTTT. Encoded protein: CASSLKGVADTQYF.

This chain uses TRBV5-1 with TRBJ2-2, with 8 nucleotides matching TRBD1. The V segment lost 3 bases and the J segment 2 bases; nucleotides outside the gene matches: 6. Germline V gene data show CDR1 as SGHRS and CDR2 as YFSETQ. The CDR3 runs 16 residues. The CDR3 sequence: CASSSETGANTGELFF. The DNA of the CDR3 is TGCGCCAGCAGCTCAGAGACAGGGGCCAACACCGGGGAGCTGTTTTTT.

V usage is TRBV29-1 and J usage is TRBJ1-1, with a possible D match to TRBD1 (5 bases). Between the trimmed V and J ends, which lost 3 bases and 7 bases, there was a span of 18 bases. The CDR3 has 14 residues. Germline values: CDR1 SQVTM, CDR2 ANQGSEA. The CDR3 coding sequence is TGCAGCGTTGAGCCGAGTAGGGTCGGGGGTGAAGCTTTCTTT. Its translation: CSVEPSRVGGEAFF.

This clone was detected only once. V usage is TRBV4-1 and J usage is TRBJ2-7, with D perhaps matching TRBD2 (6 bases). CDR1 and CDR2 (germline): MGHRA, YSYEKL. The CDR3 sequence is 15 residues long. Between the trimmed V and J ends, which lost 0 bases and 3 bases, there was a span of 12 bases. For the CDR3, the DNA is TGCGCCAGCAGCCAAGACTGGAGGGGTCTCTACGAGCAGTACTTC. It yields the protein CASSQDWRGLYEQYF.

This clone was observed a single time. The genes are TRBV5-4 and TRBJ1-3; weak D call: TRBD1 (6 bases). The length of the CDR3 is 15 residues. V was clipped by 0 bases and J by 1 base, with 8 bases between them. Germline V lookup: CDR1 SGHNT, CDR2 YYREEE (reference sequence). This CDR3 reads CASSLGGQSGNTIYF. The CDR3 nucleotides are TGTGCCAGCAGCTTGGGAGGACAGTCTGGAAACACCATATATTTT.

This clone was found a few times. V is TRBV5-1 and J is TRBJ2-2; 9 bases map to TRBD2. The V and J ends lost 4 bases and 0 bases, in that order; junction bases with no gene match: 10. Per the germline V gene, CDR1 is SGHRS and CDR2 is YFSETQ. This CDR3 has 18 residues. CDR3 region: CASSPTSGSFANTGELFF. The CDR3 region has the DNA TGCGCCAGCAGCCCGACTAGCGGCAGCTTCGCGAACACCGGGGAGCTGTTTTTT.

The chain recombines TRBV5-1 with TRBJ1-2; D uncertain. The length of the CDR3 is 13 residues. Germline V gives CDR1 SGHRS, CDR2 YFSETQ. V was clipped by 0 bases and J by 5 bases, with 8 bases between them. CDR3 bases: TGCGCCAGCAGCTTGGAACTCGGTTATGGCTACACCTTC. Translation gives CASSLELGYGYTF.

The V and J genes are TRBV6-5 and TRBJ1-2, with D unclear. The V gene's germline CDR1 is MNHEY and CDR2 SVGAGI. V was cut by 2 bases and J by 0 bases, with 7 bases left in between. This CDR3 is 14 amino acids long. The CDR3 sequence: CASSYMRANYGYTF. The CDR3 bases are TGTGCCAGCAGTTACATGAGGGCTAACTATGGCTACACCTTC.

The V call is TRBV30, the J call TRBJ1-1; possible D gene TRBD1, 5 bases. Trimming cost V 3 bases and J 5 bases, with 13 bases left between them. The CDR3 is made up of 13 amino acids. Germline CDR1 reads GTSNPN; CDR2 reads SVGIG (reference sequence). The CDR3 here is CAWRIRGETEAFF. The CDR3 nucleotides are TGTGCCTGGAGGATCCGGGGGGAGACTGAAGCTTTCTTT.

The CDR3, as DNA: TGTGCCATCACACCGGGACAGGGGTCTACAGATACGCAGTATTTT. Translation: CAITPGQGSTDTQYF. This chain connects TRBV10-3 to TRBJ2-3; 10 bases match TRBD1. The V segment lost 7 bases and the J segment 3 bases; nucleotides outside the gene matches: 7. Germline assignment: CDR1 ENHRY and CDR2 SYGVKD. The CDR3 length is 15 residues.

The chain has TRBV27 and TRBJ2-1; 9 bases match TRBD2. V dropped 10 bases and J dropped 7; count of bases not matched to a gene: 14. Germline lookup yields CDR1 MNHEY and CDR2 SMNVEV (reference sequence). CDR3 size: 15 residues. In nucleotides, the CDR3 is TGTGCCACCCGAATCCAGGGACTAGCATATAATGAGCAGTTCTTC. This translates into CATRIQGLAYNEQFF.